Following are 10 T cell receptor beta chains from one sample sequenced in a study of blood T cell repertoires in COVID-19. Using immunoSEQ multiplex PCR, the repertoire was profiled, and TCRdb retains in-frame clones only, with some absent. The data contain about 230,000 clones, around 92% of them singletons. Sample: PBMCs or T cells enriched from blood (not recorded which). These receptors all stem from a woman aged 30 to 39 with acute COVID-19.

V is TRBV27 and J is TRBJ1-4; no firm D call. Trimming took 6 bases from V and 0 from J, leaving 14 bases between them. Germline CDR1 MNHEY, CDR2 SMNVEV (reference sequence). CDR3 length: 16 amino acids. The DNA for the CDR3 is TGTGCCAGCAGCTCGATGCGGACTGCAACTAATGAAAAACTGTTTTTT. This encodes CASSSMRTATNEKLFF.

The chain combines TRBV6-6 with TRBJ1-1; D gene unclear. V was clipped by 8 bases and J by 6 bases, with 25 bases between them. From germline, CDR1 is MNHNY and CDR2 SVGAGI (reference sequence). The CDR3 is 16 amino acids. The CDR3, as DNA: TGTGCCAGCCGTTTAGACTCCCCCCTTCGGGGAGCTGAAGCTTTCTTT. Translation: CASRLDSPLRGAEAFF.

This clone was seen once. The CDR3: CASRVQGWGPYEQYF. The DNA of the CDR3 is TGTGCCAGCCGCGTCCAGGGCTGGGGCCCCTACGAGCAGTACTTC. The V and J genes are TRBV6-5 and TRBJ2-7; TRBD1 is a possible D gene (5 bases). The CDR3 runs to 15 residues. The V end lost 8 bases, the J end lost 2 bases, and 19 bases lay between the germline ends. Germline CDR1 MNHEY, CDR2 SVGAGI.

The rearrangement uses TRBV19 and TRBJ2-7; 7 bases fit TRBD1. The CDR3 length is 14 residues. CDR1 and CDR2 from the germline V gene are LNHDA and SQIVND (reference sequence). V gave up 4 bases and J gave up 6 bases; unmatched junction bases: 9. The DNA of the CDR3 is TGTGCCAGTAGTACGACAGGGAAGGGCGGCGAGCAGTACTTC. Protein sequence: CASSTTGKGGEQYF.

V and J are TRBV28 and TRBJ1-1, with 7 bases aligning to TRBD1. After removal of 6 bases from V and 7 bases from J, the junction contained 11 bases not matched to a gene. This CDR3 is built from 14 residues. CDR1 MDHEN and CDR2 SYDVKM come from the germline V gene. The CDR3 coding sequence is TGTGCCAGCAGCTATATAGGACAGGCCCGTGAAGCTTTCTTT. Protein product: CASSYIGQAREAFF. Supplemented by reference TRBV28 and TRBJ1-1, the full variable domain reads DVKVTQSSRYLVKRTGEKVFLECVQDMDHENMFWYRQDPGLGLRLIYFSYDVKMKEKGDIPEGYSVSREKKERFSLILESASTNQTSMYLCASSYIGQAREAFFGQGTRLTVV.

The V and J genes are TRBV6-5 and TRBJ2-5; D not resolved. Germline V gene data show CDR1 as MNHEY and CDR2 as SVGAGI. V dropped 0 bases and J dropped 1 base, with 9 bases sitting between them. The CDR3 consists of 15 residues. CDR3 residues: CASSYSEAIQETQYF. DNA of the CDR3: TGTGCCAGCAGTTACTCAGAGGCAATCCAAGAGACCCAGTACTTC.

In its sample, this clone was seen a few times. The chain is built from TRBV19 and TRBJ2-1; 13 positions match TRBD2. The ends lost 9 bases at V and 0 bases at J; junction bases unmatched: 8. The CDR3 has 17 residues. Germline CDR1 reads LNHDA; CDR2 reads SQIVND (reference sequence). This chain's CDR3 is CASRLAGGFSSYNEQFF. The CDR3 DNA reads TGTGCCAGCAGACTAGCGGGGGGCTTTAGCTCCTACAATGAGCAGTTCTTC.

Comments on this clone: Other DNA sequences in the sample encode the same CDR3. V is TRBV9 and J is TRBJ1-5; TRBD1 matches at 8 bases. V was pared by 3 bases and J by 2 bases, with 1 base of the junction left unmatched. The length of the CDR3 is 14 residues. The germline gives CDR1 SGDLS, CDR2 YYNGEE. The CDR3 is CASSGGQGNQPQHF. DNA of the CDR3: TGTGCCAGCAGCGGGGGACAGGGCAATCAGCCCCAGCATTTT.

The chain is built from TRBV28 and TRBJ2-7; D is possibly TRBD2 (6 bases). Between the trimmed V and J ends, which lost 3 bases and 2 bases, there was a span of 20 bases. Germline V CDR1 and CDR2: MDHEN, SYDVKM. The CDR3 length is 17 residues. This chain's CDR3 is CASSLEGSWGFPYEQYF. For the CDR3, the DNA is TGTGCCAGCAGTTTGGAGGGGTCTTGGGGATTTCCCTACGAGCAGTACTTC.

The chain combines TRBV19 with TRBJ1-5; TRBD1 might be the D (6 bases). CDR1 LNHDA and CDR2 SQIVND come from the germline V gene (reference sequence). V lost 5 bases and J 6 bases, leaving 20 bases between the germline ends. The CDR3 has 16 amino acids. Here the CDR3 DNA reads TGTGCCAGTAGTGACTCCCCGTGGGGGCTAGGTCAGCCCCAGCATTTT. Protein product: CASSDSPWGLGQPQHF.